This is a list of T cell receptor beta chains from one sample in a study of T cells in localized non-small cell lung cancer. Sequencing was performed with immunoSEQ multiplex PCR; in TCRdb, only in-frame clones are kept and a portion is missing. Altogether roughly 16,000 clones are present, over 75% being singletons, with the ten largest covering about a quarter. The sequenced sample was peripheral blood, obtained before any cancer treatment. Receptor source: a female donor aged 60 or older with stage III squamous cell lung carcinoma. Both conserved end residues are part of each CDR3. The order of the fields is J gene, V gene, clone size, D gene, CDR3 protein, CDR3 DNA. D genes are given only for firm matches. Clone sizes are given selectively: once, few, many, or a class where the clone is expanded.

>TRBJ1-3|TRBV15|NA|TRBD1
CATSREGQAIGNTIYF
TGTGCCACCAGCAGAGAGGGACAGGCAATCGGAAACACCATATATTTT
>TRBJ2-7|TRBV28|NA|TRBD1
CASRGTGTSYEQYF
TGTGCCAGCAGGGGGACAGGGACTTCCTACGAGCAGTACTTC
>TRBJ2-2|TRBV6-5|NA|NA
CASRKKGQITGELFF
TGTGCCAGCCGCAAAAAGGGACAAATCACCGGGGAGCTGTTTTTT
>TRBJ2-4|TRBV4-1|NA|TRBD1
CASSQVTGALLLAKNIQYF
TGCGCCAGCAGCCAAGTGACAGGGGCCCTTCTTTTAGCCAAAAACATTCAGTACTTC
>TRBJ1-1|TRBV10-3|NA|TRBD1
CAISESGTGGNTEAFF
TGTGCCATCAGTGAGTCGGGGACAGGGGGAAATACTGAAGCTTTCTTT
>TRBJ2-5|TRBV18|NA|NA
CASSPLRGAKETQYF
TGTGCCAGCTCACCTCTCCGGGGGGCGAAAGAGACCCAGTACTTC
>TRBJ2-3|TRBV28|NA|NA
CASSSTNNRVSTDTQYF
TGTGCCAGCAGTTCAACAAATAACAGGGTTAGCACAGATACGCAGTATTTT
>TRBJ2-5|TRBV4-1|NA|NA
CASSQGIAVTQETQYF
TGCGCCAGCAGCCAAGGTATAGCGGTTACACAAGAGACCCAGTACTTC
>TRBJ2-3|TRBV5-1|NA|TRBD2
CASSLGASGDSDTQYF
TGCGCCAGCAGCTTGGGGGCTAGCGGGGACTCAGATACGCAGTATTTT
>TRBJ2-1|TRBV13|NA|NA
CASSTQRGEQFF
TGTGCCAGCAGCACCCAGAGGGGTGAGCAGTTCTTC
>TRBJ2-5|TRBV7-9|NA|NA
CASSLGLFGAGGETQYF
TGTGCCAGCAGCTTAGGTTTATTTGGTGCTGGCGGGGAGACCCAGTACTTC
>TRBJ1-2|TRBV7-2|NA|NA
CASSLAPRGYTF
TGTGCCAGCAGCTTAGCACCCCGTGGCTACACCTTC
>TRBJ2-1|TRBV30|NA|NA
CAWSVVGIYNEQFF
TGTGCCTGGAGTGTAGTCGGGATCTACAATGAGCAGTTCTTC
>TRBJ2-1|TRBV10-3|NA|TRBD2
CAILASGSESEQFF
TGTGCCATCCTAGCTAGCGGGAGTGAGAGTGAGCAGTTCTTC
>TRBJ2-3|TRBV4-1|NA|NA
CASSQDKSRTRLGDTQYF
TGCGCCAGCAGCCAAGATAAGTCCAGGACAAGGCTAGGAGATACGCAGTATTTT
>TRBJ1-1|TRBV10-3|NA|NA
CAIRGEKNTEAFF
TGTGCCATCAGAGGGGAAAAGAACACTGAAGCTTTCTTT
>TRBJ2-5|TRBV2|once|TRBD2
CASSDGTSRRETQYF
TGTGCCAGCAGTGACGGGACTAGCCGGAGGGAGACCCAGTACTTC
>TRBJ2-7|TRBV9|NA|NA
CASSVAGEEQYF
TGTGCCAGCAGCGTAGCTGGGGAAGAGCAGTACTTC
>TRBJ2-1|TRBV7-8|NA|NA
CASSLEVGYFNEQFF
TGTGCCAGCAGCTTAGAGGTGGGTTATTTTAATGAGCAGTTCTTC
>TRBJ1-1|TRBV5-6|once|NA
CASSLVGRHTEAFF
TGTGCCAGCAGCTTGGTTGGGAGACACACTGAAGCTTTCTTT
>TRBJ1-1|TRBV6-4|NA|TRBD1
CASSGQGPLEAFF
TGTGCCAGCAGTGGACAGGGGCCGCTTGAAGCTTTCTTT
>TRBJ1-2|TRBV2|NA|TRBD1
CASSEARTGVGGYTF
TGTGCCAGCAGTGAAGCGCGGACAGGGGTTGGTGGCTACACCTTC
>TRBJ2-7|TRBV18|NA|NA
CASSPFPYADEQYF
TGTGCCAGCTCACCATTTCCCTACGCAGACGAGCAGTACTTC
>TRBJ2-7|TRBV6-6|NA|TRBD1
CASTKGQGQSYEQYF
TGTGCCAGCACCAAAGGACAGGGTCAAAGCTACGAGCAGTACTTC
>TRBJ2-7|TRBV28|once|NA
CASSFSRQDLHYEQYF
TGTGCCAGCAGTTTCTCCCGACAGGACCTTCACTACGAGCAGTACTTC
>TRBJ2-3|TRBV4-2|NA|TRBD2
CASSQAPSVLAGYTQYF
TGTGCCAGCAGCCAAGCCCCTAGCGTACTAGCGGGATATACGCAGTATTTT
>TRBJ2-7|TRBV7-9|NA|NA
CASSLDGDSEQYF
TGTGCCAGCAGCTTAGACGGAGATAGCGAGCAGTACTTC
>TRBJ2-7|TRBV9|NA|TRBD2
CASSVASSGGYEQYF
TGTGCCAGCAGCGTAGCGTCCAGCGGGGGGTACGAGCAGTACTTC
>TRBJ2-7|TRBV29-1|NA|NA
CSVGGGASYEQYF
TGCAGCGTTGGAGGCGGGGCATCCTACGAGCAGTACTTC
>TRBJ1-2|TRBV2|NA|NA
CASSDWDDKRGYTF
TGTGCCAGCAGTGACTGGGACGACAAGCGGGGCTACACCTTC
>TRBJ1-1|TRBV10-2|NA|TRBD1
CASGDRGTEAFF
TGCGCCAGCGGAGACAGGGGGACTGAAGCTTTCTTT
>TRBJ2-5|TRBV15|NA|TRBD1
CATSTGSGGNAETQYF
TGTGCCACCAGCACGGGTTCAGGGGGAAATGCGGAGACCCAGTACTTC
>TRBJ2-3|TRBV5-4|NA|NA
CASSLASTDTQYF
TGTGCCAGCAGCTTGGCGAGCACAGATACGCAGTATTTT
>TRBJ1-2|TRBV19|NA|TRBD1
CASRQGADGYTF
TGTGCCAGTAGGCAGGGGGCCGATGGCTACACCTTC
>TRBJ2-7|TRBV15|once|TRBD2
CATSRGPGTSGLYEQYF
TGTGCCACCAGCAGAGGTCCGGGGACTAGCGGGCTCTACGAGCAGTACTTC
>TRBJ2-7|TRBV7-2|NA|TRBD2
CASSFGGGTSGRGSYEQYF
TGTGCCAGCAGCTTTGGGGGGGGGACTAGCGGGAGGGGGTCCTACGAGCAGTACTTC
>TRBJ1-2|TRBV6-5|NA|TRBD1
CASSYGQGAWRGYTF
TGTGCCAGCAGTTACGGACAGGGGGCTTGGCGTGGCTACACCTTC
>TRBJ1-1|TRBV5-6|NA|NA
CASSLDVRAEVEDTEAFF
TGTGCCAGCAGCTTGGACGTTCGGGCGGAGGTGGAGGACACTGAAGCTTTCTTT
>TRBJ1-1|TRBV5-1|NA|NA
CASRSRTGAYNTEAFF
TGCGCCAGCAGATCCAGAACGGGAGCCTATAACACTGAAGCTTTCTTT
>TRBJ2-1|TRBV5-1|once|TRBD2
CASRVLAGGGEQFF
TGCGCCAGCAGGGTTCTAGCGGGGGGAGGTGAGCAGTTCTTC
>TRBJ1-5|TRBV4-1|NA|NA
CASSRRSPTSNQPQHF
TGCGCCAGCAGCCGAAGATCTCCAACTAGCAATCAGCCCCAGCATTTT
>TRBJ1-1|TRBV19|NA|NA
CASSIRQMNTEAFF
TGTGCCAGTAGTATAAGGCAGATGAACACTGAAGCTTTCTTT
>TRBJ1-4|TRBV30|few|NA
CAWSVGRGAGWDEKLFF
TGTGCCTGGAGTGTCGGGAGGGGAGCTGGTTGGGATGAAAAACTGTTTTTT
>TRBJ2-5|TRBV4-1|NA|NA
CASSQNILTVGDQETQYF
TGCGCCAGCAGCCAAAATATCTTAACAGTCGGCGATCAAGAGACCCAGTACTTC
>TRBJ1-4|TRBV7-2|NA|NA
CASSFYRAEKLFF
TGTGCCAGCAGCTTCTACAGGGCTGAAAAACTGTTTTTT
>TRBJ1-1|TRBV10-3|NA|NA
CAISESRGEAFF
TGTGCCATCAGTGAGTCGAGGGGTGAAGCTTTCTTT
>TRBJ2-1|TRBV7-2|NA|TRBD1
CASSLRFDRGPHNEQFF
TGTGCCAGCAGCTTAAGGTTTGACAGGGGGCCTCACAATGAGCAGTTCTTC